This T cell receptor (beta chain) came from a study of T cell responses to AZD1222 COVID-19 vaccine. Study-wide results and limits: Only after the peak T cell response were repertoires sampled. Researchers report vaccine-associated CD4 TCRs spanning spike, with dominance at 160-218 and 743-854. Reportedly, nearly half the spike-specific TCRs target unmutated variant regions. Donors, mostly white British, included more females; clonal diversity was possibly underestimated.

The table came from immunoSEQ multiplex PCR; TCRdb's copy has only in-frame clones and leaves some out. The profile shows about 100,000 clones, roughly 91% of them singletons. Germline loops: CDR1 MNHEY, CDR2 SVGEGT. V dropped 4 bases and J dropped 9 bases, with 19 bases sitting between them. The CDR3 sequence is 15 residues long. Note on this clone: Antigen unknown.

The V call is TRBV6-2 or TRBV6-3, the J call TRBJ2-1, with D perhaps TRBD1 or TRBD2 (6 bases each). Sequencing used peripheral blood, obtained on day 0 of AZD1222 vaccination. The sequence was collected from an adult in good health. The CDR3 sequence: CASSSLGGGNFEQFF. The CDR3 coding sequence is TGTGCCAGCAGTTCGCTTGGGGGCGGGAATTTTGAGCAGTTCTTC.